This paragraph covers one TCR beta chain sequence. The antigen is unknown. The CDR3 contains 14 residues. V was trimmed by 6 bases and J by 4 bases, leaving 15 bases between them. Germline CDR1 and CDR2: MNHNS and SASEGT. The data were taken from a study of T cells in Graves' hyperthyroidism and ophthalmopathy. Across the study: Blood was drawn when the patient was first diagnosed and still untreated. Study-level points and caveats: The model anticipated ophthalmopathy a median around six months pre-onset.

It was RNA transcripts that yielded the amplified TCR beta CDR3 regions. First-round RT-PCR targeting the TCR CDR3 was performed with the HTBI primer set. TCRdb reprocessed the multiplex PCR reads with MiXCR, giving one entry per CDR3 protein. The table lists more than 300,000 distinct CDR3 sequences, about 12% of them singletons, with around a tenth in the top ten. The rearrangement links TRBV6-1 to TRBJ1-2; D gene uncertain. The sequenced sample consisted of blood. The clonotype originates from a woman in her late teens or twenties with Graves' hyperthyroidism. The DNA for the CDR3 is TGTGCCAGCAGACCACTCGGGGAACCCTATGGCTACACCTTC. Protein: CASRPLGEPYGYTF.